What follows are 27 T cell receptor beta chains derived from one specimen sequenced in a study of STAT5B mutations in CD4+ large granular lymphocyte leukemia. The method was immunoSEQ multiplex PCR; TCRdb's version includes in-frame clones alone and lacks a portion of them. The table lists more than 25,000 clones, over 70% of them singletons. Sequencing input: CD4+ T cells from blood buffy coats. The receptors originated from a human donor in good health.

The gene calls are TRBV29-1 and TRBJ2-3; TRBD2 matches 10 bases. The CDR3 runs 12 residues. Germline assignment: CDR1 SQVTM and CDR2 ANQGSEA. The junction had 4 bases not matched to a gene; V was cut back by 7 bases and J by 6 bases. This CDR3 reads CSALAGVDTQYF. Written as DNA, the CDR3 is TGCAGCGCCCTAGCGGGAGTCGATACGCAGTATTTT.

The V and J genes are TRBV27 and TRBJ2-5; no clear D. CDR1 and CDR2 from the germline V gene are MNHEY and SMNVEV (reference sequence). V was pared by 3 bases and J by 6 bases, with 11 bases between. CDR3 size: 13 residues. The CDR3 spells CASSFSPRQTQYF. In DNA form, the CDR3 reads TGTGCCAGCAGTTTCTCGCCCCGACAGACCCAGTACTTC.

The chain is built from TRBV9 and TRBJ2-5, with no clear D. This CDR3 has 15 residues. Germline loops: CDR1 SGDLS, CDR2 YYNGEE. The V gene lost 1 base and the J gene lost 1 base, with 11 bases spanning the gap. The CDR3 bases are TGTGCCAGCAGCGTAAGGCCTTGGGGCCAAGAGACCCAGTACTTC. Translated, it gives CASSVRPWGQETQYF.

The chain uses TRBV7-6 and TRBJ1-5; D gene unclear. With 5 bases removed from V and 0 bases from J, the gap between germline ends came to 11 bases. The germline V gene encodes CDR1 SGHVS and CDR2 FNYEAQ. The CDR3 loop spans 15 amino acids. The CDR3 region is CASSRFSNSNQPQHF. CDR3 DNA: TGTGCCAGCAGCCGCTTCAGTAATAGCAATCAGCCCCAGCATTTT. Together with reference TRBV7-6 and TRBJ1-5, the CDR3 gives the full variable domain: GAGVSQSPRYKVTKRGQDVALRCDPISGHVSLYWYRQALGQGPEFLTYFNYEAQQDKSGLPNDRFSAERPEGSISTLTIQRTEQRDSAMYRCASSRFSNSNQPQHFGDGTRLSIL.

This chain's CDR3 is CASSRGQTNEKLFF. The CDR3 DNA is TGTGCCAGCAGTCGCGGACAGACTAATGAAAAACTGTTTTTT. The rearrangement links TRBV9 to TRBJ1-4; tentatively, D is TRBD1 (6 bases). The CDR3 runs 14 residues. CDR1 SGDLS and CDR2 YYNGEE come from the germline V gene. V was clipped by 5 bases and J by 2 bases, with 10 bases between them. The full variable domain, completed using reference TRBV9 and TRBJ1-4, is DSGVTQTPKHLITATGQRVTLRCSPRSGDLSVYWYQQSLDQGLQFLIQYYNGEERAKGNILERFSAQQFPDLHSELNLSSLELGDSALYFCASSRGQTNEKLFFGSGTQLSVL.

The chain links TRBV5-1 to TRBJ1-2, with 7 nucleotides matching TRBD1. The germline V gene has CDR1 SGHRS and CDR2 YFSETQ. Trimming removed 5 bases from V and 5 bases from J; junction bases left unmatched: 18. CDR3 length equals 17 residues. CDR3 nucleotide sequence: TGCGCCAGCAGGGTCACAGGGGCCTCCGGGAGTGGGTATGGCTACACCTTC. Protein: CASRVTGASGSGYGYTF.

J is TRBJ1-1 and V is TRBV11-2; D remains unclear. V lost 6 bases, J lost 1 base, and 0 bases lay in between. The germline V gene has CDR1 SGHAT and CDR2 FQNNGV. The CDR3 is made up of 10 amino acids. This CDR3 is CASRNTEAFF. In DNA form, the CDR3 reads TGTGCCAGCAGGAACACTGAAGCTTTCTTT.

This clone is a singleton in its sample. The chain uses TRBV2 and TRBJ2-7, with 10 bases fitting TRBD2. V trimming: 2 bases; J trimming: 6 bases; junction bases outside the gene matches: 7. CDR3 size: 15 residues. Germline CDR1 SNHLY, CDR2 FYNNEI. The CDR3 reads CASSEQRGGRGEQYV. The CDR3 DNA follows: TGTGCCAGCAGTGAACAGCGGGGGGGCCGGGGCGAGCAGTACGTC.

This chain's CDR3 is CASSSKAGGSSGANVLTF. CDR3 coding DNA: TGTGCCAGCAGCTCCAAAGCGGGGGGAAGCTCTGGGGCCAACGTCCTGACTTTC. The rearrangement links TRBV7-9 to TRBJ2-6, with 9 positions matching TRBD2. The germline V gene encodes CDR1 SEHNR and CDR2 FQNEAQ (reference sequence). The ends lost 4 bases at V and 0 bases at J; junction bases unmatched: 7. The CDR3 spans 18 residues. Drawing the rest from reference TRBV7-9 and TRBJ2-6, the complete variable domain is DTGVSQNPRHKITKRGQNVTFRCDPISEHNRLYWYRQTLGQGPEFLTYFQNEAQLEKSRLLSDRFSAERPKGSFSTLEIQRTEQGDSAMYLCASSSKAGGSSGANVLTFGAGSRLTVL.

This CDR3 is CASSPVAGAYNEQFF. The CDR3 bases are TGTGCCAGCTCACCCGTAGCGGGAGCCTACAATGAGCAGTTCTTC. The genes are TRBV18 and TRBJ2-1; 9 bases agree with TRBD2. V dropped 3 bases and J dropped 2; count of bases not matched to a gene: 2. In germline, CDR1 is KGHSH, CDR2 LQKENI. The CDR3 consists of 15 residues.

The V gene is TRBV21-1, the J gene TRBJ1-4. TRBV21-1 corresponds to a pseudogene. The CDR3 totals 15 residues. The CDR3 loop is CASSKKGGLGEKLFF. The CDR3 DNA follows: TGTGCCAGCAGCAAAAAGGGAGGGTTAGGAGAAAAACTGTTTTTT.

The V and J genes are TRBV18 and TRBJ1-1, with 7 bases lining up with TRBD1. The germline gives CDR1 KGHSH, CDR2 LQKENI. The CDR3 runs to 16 residues. Germline trimming cut 6 bases from V and 0 bases from J; bases unmatched to any gene: 10. In DNA, the CDR3 is TGTGCCAGCTCTCTACCCCGACAGGGACTGAACACTGAAGCTTTCTTT. Translating gives CASSLPRQGLNTEAFF. Drawing the rest from reference TRBV18 and TRBJ1-1, the complete variable domain is NAGVMQNPRHLVRRRGQEARLRCSPMKGHSHVYWYRQLPEEGLKFMVYLQKENIIDESGMPKERFSAEFPKEGPSILRIQQVVRGDSAAYFCASSLPRQGLNTEAFFGQGTRLTVV.

The genes are TRBV19 and TRBJ1-1; D is uncertain. Germline V lookup: CDR1 LNHDA, CDR2 SQIVND (reference sequence). CDR3 length: 15 amino acids. V was pared by 5 bases and J by 1 base, with 14 bases between. The CDR3: CASSFPGVGNTEAFF. In nucleotides, the CDR3 is TGTGCCAGTAGTTTCCCCGGGGTGGGGAACACTGAAGCTTTCTTT.

The chain is built from TRBV11-2 and TRBJ2-3, with 10 bases that match TRBD2. Germline V gene lookup returns CDR1 SGHAT and CDR2 FQNNGV. The junction had 6 bases not matched to a gene; V was cut back by 3 bases and J by 6 bases. CDR3 length: 15 amino acids. In DNA, the CDR3 is TGTGCCAGCAGCTTTAGCCTAGCGGGGGAGGATACGCAGTATTTT. Protein product: CASSFSLAGEDTQYF.

The table lists this clone with a few counts. This sequence joins TRBV11-2 and TRBJ1-1; no clear D gene. CDR1 is SGHAT, CDR2 FQNNGV, per germline. V lost 5 bases and J lost 2, with 9 bases in between. The CDR3 loop spans 13 amino acids. The CDR3 here is CASSVTVNTEAFF. The CDR3 coding sequence is TGTGCCAGCAGCGTCACAGTCAACACTGAAGCTTTCTTT. The full variable domain, in which reference TRBV11-2 and TRBJ1-1 provide the parts outside the CDR3, is EAGVAQSPRYKIIEKRQSVAFWCNPISGHATLYWYQQILGQGPKLLIQFQNNGVVDDSQLPKDRFSAERLKGVDSTLKIQPAKLEDSAVYLCASSVTVNTEAFFGQGTRLTVV.

The chain links TRBV5-1 to TRBJ2-3; 10 bases line up with TRBD2. The germline V gene encodes CDR1 SGHRS and CDR2 YFSETQ. With V trimmed by 2 bases and J by 0 bases, 3 bases remained unmatched. There are 16 residues in the CDR3. CDR3 coding DNA: TGCGCCAGCAGCTTAGTACTAGCGGGGAGCACAGATACGCAGTATTTT. Protein product: CASSLVLAGSTDTQYF.

The chain combines TRBV5-1 with TRBJ2-4, with TRBD1 identical over 12 bases. Germline V CDR1 and CDR2: SGHRS, YFSETQ. The CDR3 covers 15 residues. With 7 bases clipped from V and 10 bases from J, the junction kept 12 bases outside the gene matches. CDR3 bases: TGCGCCAGCCAGCTCGATTGGGGACAGGGGGCTATTCAGTACTTC. This translates into CASQLDWGQGAIQYF.

This chain joins TRBV29-1 and TRBJ2-3; D possibly corresponds to TRBD2 (6 bases). Trimming stripped 3 bases from V and 4 bases from J, with 14 bases between. The CDR3 extends over 14 amino acids. Germline CDR1 reads SQVTM; CDR2 reads ANQGSEA. The CDR3 sequence is CSVELTGVPDTQYF. CDR3 coding DNA: TGCAGCGTTGAGTTAACGGGAGTACCAGATACGCAGTATTTT.

This rearrangement joins TRBV18 to TRBJ2-5; a possible D gene is TRBD1 (5 bases). Trimming removed 2 bases at V and 9 bases at J, with 10 bases between. CDR3 length: 12 amino acids. In germline, CDR1 is KGHSH, CDR2 LQKENI. The CDR3 DNA follows: TGTGCCAGCTCACCAGCAGGGTATCCCCAGTACTTC. It is translated as CASSPAGYPQYF.

The CDR3 region is CASSPPNSPGELFF. CDR3 nucleotide sequence: TGTGCCAGCTCACCACCGAACAGTCCCGGGGAGCTGTTTTTT. The chain joins TRBV18 to TRBJ2-2; D uncertain. The germline V gene encodes CDR1 KGHSH and CDR2 LQKENI. V shed 0 bases and J shed 6 bases, with 8 bases lying between them. This CDR3 has 14 residues.

This chain joins TRBV4-1 and TRBJ2-1; possibly TRBD1 or TRBD2 for D (5 bases each). Per germline, CDR1 MGHRA and CDR2 YSYEKL. With 1 base removed from V and 4 bases from J, the gap between germline ends came to 17 bases. CDR3 length equals 17 residues. Here the CDR3 reads CASSQGAQGRKYNEQFF. As DNA, the CDR3 is TGCGCCAGCAGCCAAGGGGCCCAGGGACGGAAATACAATGAGCAGTTCTTC.

The V and J genes are TRBV5-5 and TRBJ1-2; a possible D gene is TRBD1 (5 bases). This CDR3 region has 13 residues. Germline values: CDR1 SGHKS, CDR2 YYEKEE (reference sequence). Trimming took 4 bases from V and 8 from J, leaving 15 bases between them. CDR3 residues: CASSRDSSPGYTF. The DNA for the CDR3 is TGTGCCAGCAGCCGTGACAGTTCTCCCGGCTACACCTTC. The full variable domain, in which reference TRBV5-5 and TRBJ1-2 provide the parts outside the CDR3, is DAGVTQSPTHLIKTRGQQVTLRCSPISGHKSVSWYQQVLGQGPQFIFQYYEKEERGRGNFPDRFSARQFPNYSSELNVNALLLGDSALYLCASSRDSSPGYTFGSGTRLTVV.

The CDR3 DNA reads as TGCGCCAGCAGCCCCCAGCTGCCGAACACTGAAGCTTTCTTT. It specifies CASSPQLPNTEAFF. V gene TRBV5-1 combines with J gene TRBJ1-1; D unclear. Germline V gene data show CDR1 as SGHRS and CDR2 as YFSETQ. The CDR3 has 14 amino acids. The germline V and J ends were trimmed by 4 bases and 1 base, with 11 bases remaining between them. Variable domain in full (rest from reference TRBV5-1 and TRBJ1-1): KAGVTQTPRYLIKTRGQQVTLSCSPISGHRSVSWYQQTPGQGLQFLFEYFSETQRNKGNFPGRFSGRQFSNSRSEMNVSTLELGDSALYLCASSPQLPNTEAFFGQGTRLTVV.

This chain joins TRBV29-1 and TRBJ1-1, with D tentatively TRBD1 (6 bases). This CDR3 is 15 amino acids long. Trimming took off 4 bases at V and 3 bases at J, with 18 bases between the two ends. CDR1 and CDR2 (germline): SQVTM, ANQGSEA. The chain's CDR3 is CSVVVVGGEHTEAFF. In DNA, the CDR3 is TGCAGCGTTGTGGTGGTAGGGGGAGAGCACACTGAAGCTTTCTTT.

The chain combines TRBV27 with TRBJ2-1; a weak D match, TRBD2 (5 bases). This CDR3 comprises 15 residues. Germline CDR1 MNHEY, CDR2 SMNVEV (reference sequence). V was pared by 4 bases and J by 0 bases, with 10 bases between. The CDR3 DNA sequence: TGTGCCAGCAGTTCGGAGCGGAGCTCCTACAATGAGCAGTTCTTC. Amino acid sequence: CASSSERSSYNEQFF.

This chain links TRBV4-1 with TRBJ2-5; D may match TRBD1 or TRBD2 (6 bases each). The CDR3 runs 16 residues. CDR1 is MGHRA, CDR2 YSYEKL, per germline. V was shortened by 0 bases and J by 10 bases, with 21 bases between the two germline ends. The CDR3 reads CASSQDSTGAPGDQYF. In DNA, the CDR3 is TGCGCCAGCAGCCAAGATTCTACGGGGGCCCCCGGAGACCAGTACTTC.

CDR3: CASSPLSGELFF. The CDR3 DNA reads TGTGCCAGCAGCCCCCTGTCCGGGGAGCTGTTTTTT. The chain is built from TRBV7-9 and TRBJ2-2; D unclear. V was shortened by 5 bases and J by 6 bases, with 7 bases between the two germline ends. CDR3 length: 12 amino acids. The germline V gene encodes CDR1 SEHNR and CDR2 FQNEAQ (reference sequence).